The clone carrying this T cell receptor (beta chain) was counted ten times or more. The antigen is not known. The entry originates in a study of regulatory T cells in long-lasting Graves disease. Notes on the study in general: Persistent Graves' patients had lower TCR diversity than newly diagnosed ones.

Both iRepertoire HTBI primers and Arm-PCR of CDR3 regions were used to build the TCR beta libraries. TCRdb fed the multiplex PCR reads into MiXCR, producing one record per CDR3 protein. The profile covers 400,000 to 450,000 distinct CDR3 sequences, with 20% to 25% appearing a single time and roughly 26% taken by the ten largest. Time point meaning: persistent/refractory GD, antithyroid drugs over 5 years with positive TRAb. PBMC-extracted RNA yielded the TCR library. Approximately 9-milliliter peripheral blood samples went into EDTA tubes. This receptor was taken from a female donor with Graves disease. The source was peripheral blood mononuclear cells (PBMCs), collected when the disease was refractory, from a patient treated with antithyroid drugs.

In nucleotides, the CDR3 is TGCGCCAGCAGCTTGGCGGACAGGGCTGAGACCCAGTACTTC. Translating gives CASSLADRAETQYF. The chain has TRBV5-1 and TRBJ2-5; 8 nucleotides align to TRBD1. J was trimmed by 5 bases and V by 0 bases; bases with no gene match: 3. The CDR3 is 14 residues long. Germline V gene data show CDR1 as SGHRS and CDR2 as YFSETQ.